The clone carrying this TCR beta chain turned up a few times. The CDR3 totals 15 residues. V trimming: 0 bases; J trimming: 6 bases; junction bases outside the gene matches: 7. Germline CDR1 is SEHNR and CDR2 is FQNEAQ (reference sequence). The data were taken from a study of blood T cell repertoires in COVID-19. About the research overall: Material from acute and convalescent COVID-19 was sourced from the United States, Italy and Spain. Sources were T cells, B-cell-depleted T cells, or PBMCs; the material itself was cDNA or gDNA.

Per the original methods: By means of reference gene primer amplification, nucleated cell counts were estimated. Data came from immunoSEQ multiplex PCR; TCRdb stores just in-frame clones and leaves some out. Clone size and V and J calls were adopted from that table, with D and trimming inferred from the DNA. The table records some 220,000 clones, around four fifths of them present only once. This chain uses TRBV7-9 with TRBJ1-1, with TRBD1 matching over 7 bases. This receptor was identified in an older woman with active or convalescent COVID-19. Sequences were obtained from peripheral blood. For the CDR3, the DNA is TGTGCCAGCAGCTTAGCCCTCGGGACAGCTCCTGAAGCTTTCTTT. It specifies CASSLALGTAPEAFF. The full variable domain, its missing parts supplied by reference TRBV7-9 and TRBJ1-1, is DTGVSQNPRHKITKRGQNVTFRCDPISEHNRLYWYRQTLGQGPEFLTYFQNEAQLEKSRLLSDRFSAERPKGSFSTLEIQRTEQGDSAMYLCASSLALGTAPEAFFGQGTRLTVV.